This passage covers 8 T cell receptor beta chains from one sample sequenced in a study of CD8 T cells in ankylosing spondylitis. TCRdb independently ran MiXCR on the 5' RACE reads; one entry per CDR3 protein. The sample comprises around 150,000 distinct CDR3 sequences, about 17% of which are singletons, and approximately 7.8% rests with the top ten. Material for sequencing was blood, either unsorted or a sorted T cell fraction (not recorded which). These receptors originate from a male donor with ankylosing spondylitis or in good health (not recorded which).

Note on this clonotype: This could be a read error, since a much larger clone is one nucleotide away. CDR3 in DNA: TGTGCCGGCTCACCACCCGGGACAGGGCAAGAGACCCAGTACTTC. It is translated as CAGSPPGTGQETQYF. The rearrangement uses TRBV18 and TRBJ2-5, with 9 bases identical to TRBD1. Germline V gene sequence: CDR1 KGHSH, CDR2 LQKENI. CDR3 length equals 15 residues.

The rearrangement uses TRBV6-5 and TRBJ1-3, with D unclear. Per the germline V gene, CDR1 is MNHEY and CDR2 is SVGAGI. The CDR3 consists of 16 residues. With 0 bases removed from V and 1 base from J, the gap between germline ends came to 10 bases. The CDR3: CASSYSRVLSGNTIYF. CDR3 nucleotides: TGTGCCAGCAGTTACTCAAGGGTTTTGTCTGGAAACACCATATATTTT.

This clonotype has only a few counts. The chain joins TRBV28 to TRBJ2-6, with D possibly TRBD1 on 5 matching bases. Germline assignment: CDR1 MDHEN and CDR2 SYDVKM. This CDR3 region has 16 residues. The V end lost 5 bases, the J end lost 4 bases, and 15 bases lay between the germline ends. CDR3 sequence reads: CASSPFRVTGANVLTF. The CDR3 nucleotides read TGTGCCAGCAGTCCCTTCAGGGTAACCGGGGCCAACGTCCTGACTTTC.

This chain connects TRBV12-3 or TRBV12-4 to TRBJ1-5; D is perhaps TRBD1 (5 bases). Trimming stripped 5 bases from V and 5 bases from J, with 22 bases between. This CDR3 is 17 amino acids long. CDR3 sequence (DNA): TGTGCCAGCAGTCCCCGGGTAGATGGGGGAGGTGATCAGCCCCAGCATTTT. Translation gives CASSPRVDGGGDQPQHF.

This clonotype was counted ten times or more. The V and J genes are TRBV7-8 and TRBJ1-4, with TRBD1 as a possible D gene (6 bases). This CDR3 region has 16 residues. V was cut by 5 bases and J by 7 bases, with 20 bases left in between. Per the germline V gene, CDR1 is SGHVS and CDR2 is FQNEAQ. CDR3 DNA sequence: TGTGCCAGCAGCCCGCCCGGTGGCAGGGGAGGTGAAAAACTGTTTTTT. As protein: CASSPPGGRGGEKLFF.

This clonotype occurred a few times. The chain uses TRBV2 and TRBJ2-2; maybe TRBD2 (6 bases). This CDR3 spans 14 amino acids. V lost 6 bases and J 4 bases, leaving 12 bases between the germline ends. CDR1 SNHLY and CDR2 FYNNEI come from the germline V gene. CDR3 in amino acids: CASRKTRGTGELFF. The CDR3 coding sequence is TGTGCCAGCAGGAAGACTAGGGGCACCGGGGAGCTGTTTTTT.

This clonotype was counted at least ten times. V usage is TRBV29-1 and J usage is TRBJ2-5; 8 nucleotides match TRBD2. CDR3 length equals 15 residues. The trim removed 4 bases at V and 5 bases at J, leaving 12 bases unmatched. CDR1 is SQVTM, CDR2 ANQGSEA, per germline. CDR3 sequence: CSVVVAGSSYETQYF. The CDR3 DNA reads as TGCAGCGTTGTAGTAGCGGGATCTTCGTACGAGACCCAGTACTTC.

This clonotype has more than one count but fewer than ten. The V and J genes are TRBV7-9 and TRBJ2-1; 8 bases align to TRBD2. This CDR3 contains 16 residues. J was trimmed by 9 bases and V by 3 bases; bases with no gene match: 13. Germline assignment: CDR1 SEHNR and CDR2 FQNEAQ (reference sequence). The CDR3 protein is CASSFGSAGVSSEQFF. CDR3 coding DNA: TGTGCCAGCAGCTTCGGGTCAGCGGGAGTTTCTAGTGAGCAGTTCTTC.